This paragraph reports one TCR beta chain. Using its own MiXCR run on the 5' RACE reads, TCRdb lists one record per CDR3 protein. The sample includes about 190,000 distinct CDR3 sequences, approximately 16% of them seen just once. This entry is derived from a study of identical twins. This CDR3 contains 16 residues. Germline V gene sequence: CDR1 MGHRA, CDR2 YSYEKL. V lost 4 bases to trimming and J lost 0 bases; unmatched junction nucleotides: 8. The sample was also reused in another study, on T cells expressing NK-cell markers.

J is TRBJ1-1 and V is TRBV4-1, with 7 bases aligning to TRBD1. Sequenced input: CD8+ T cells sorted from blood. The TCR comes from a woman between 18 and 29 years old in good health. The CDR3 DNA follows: TGCGCCAGCAGCCTCCGGGACAGACTCATGAACACTGAAGCTTTCTTT. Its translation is CASSLRDRLMNTEAFF.